This T cell receptor beta chain was identified in a study of T-cell reconstitution after alpha-beta-depleted transplantation in children. CDR1 and CDR2 from the germline V gene are SGHVS and FQNEAQ. With V trimmed by 5 bases and J by 4 bases, 7 bases remained unmatched. This CDR3 comprises 16 residues. Molecular barcoding with unique molecular identifiers was used for the TCRbeta library. Each CDR3 protein gets one entry after TCRdb re-called the PCR reads with MiXCR. The repertoire holds about 400,000 distinct CDR3 sequences, with roughly 14% as singletons. This clonotype was obtained from a human donor who donated a stem cell graft to a child with Fanconi anemia. The chain employs TRBV7-8 and TRBJ2-3; 12 nucleotides match TRBD1. The sample in question was PBMCs, obtained from the stem cell graft. CDR3 nucleotide sequence: TGTGCCAGCAGCGAGTACGGGACAGGGGGCGCAGATACGCAGTATTTT. It yields the protein CASSEYGTGGADTQYF. Supplemented by reference TRBV7-8 and TRBJ2-3, the full variable domain reads GAGVSQSPRYKVAKRGQDVALRCDPISGHVSLFWYQQALGQGPEFLTYFQNEAQLDKSGLPSDRFFAERPEGSVSTLKIQRTQQEDSAVYLCASSEYGTGGADTQYFGPGTRLTVL.